This T cell receptor beta chain was sequenced in a study of OX40 agonist ivuxolimab in advanced cancers. On the study more broadly: Partial responses occurred in three patients (one hepatocellular carcinoma, two cutaneous melanoma).

Sequencing was performed with immunoSEQ multiplex PCR; in TCRdb, only in-frame clones are kept and a portion is missing. The sample holds tens of thousands of clones, less than 95% seen once. The starting material was CD4+ or CD8+ T cells sorted from blood, obtained in a trial of the OX40 agonist ivuxolimab. The origin of this receptor is an adult with an advanced solid tumor such as melanoma, head and neck, liver or kidney cancer.

This chain's CDR3 is CASSQGPFNEKLFF. DNA for the CDR3: TGTGCCAGCAGCCAGGGACCTTTTAATGAAAAACTGTTTTTT. The chain links TRBV28 to TRBJ1-4; maybe TRBD1 (5 bases). The V end was cut by 6 bases, the J end by 4 bases, with 12 bases between. Germline loops: CDR1 MDHEN, CDR2 SYDVKM. This CDR3 comprises 14 residues.